These 15 T cell receptor beta chains came from one sample sequenced in a study of shared clonotypes between healthy human individuals. This table comes from immunoSEQ multiplex PCR, and its TCRdb copy is limited to in-frame clones, with some not included. The sample lists more than 2,000,000 clones, approximately 92% occurring once. Sequences were obtained from naive CD4+ T cells sorted from blood. Specified subset: CD45RA+ positively selected. Receptors originate from a man aged 18 to 30 in good health.

V and J are TRBV14 and TRBJ1-3; 7 bases are a match to TRBD1. The CDR3 covers 16 residues. Germline assignment: CDR1 SGHDN and CDR2 FVKESK. J was trimmed by 0 bases and V by 3 bases; bases with no gene match: 5. In nucleotides, the CDR3 is TGTGCCAGCAGCCAGAGACAGGGAACCTCTGGAAACACCATATATTTT. It yields the protein CASSQRQGTSGNTIYF.

The DNA for the CDR3 is TGTGCCAGCTCACCACCCGGACTAGCGGGGGGGCTAGAGACCCAGTACTTC. Its translation is CASSPPGLAGGLETQYF. The V and J genes are TRBV18 and TRBJ2-5; 15 nucleotides agree with TRBD2. Trimming at V came to 0 bases and at J to 4 bases, leaving 3 bases not matched to a gene. CDR1 and CDR2 (germline): KGHSH, LQKENI. CDR3 length: 17 residues. The whole variable domain, filled in from reference TRBV18 and TRBJ2-5, reads NAGVMQNPRHLVRRRGQEARLRCSPMKGHSHVYWYRQLPEEGLKFMVYLQKENIIDESGMPKERFSAEFPKEGPSILRIQQVVRGDSAAYFCASSPPGLAGGLETQYFGPGTRLLVL.

The chain recombines TRBV5-1 with TRBJ1-5, with a weak D call TRBD1 (6 bases). The CDR3 consists of 14 residues. Germline lookup yields CDR1 SGHRS and CDR2 YFSETQ. The ends were cut back, 3 bases at V and 6 bases at J, with 13 bases in the middle. The CDR3 DNA reads TGCGCCAGCAGCTGGACGGAGGGGGGTCAGCCCCAGCATTTT. It specifies CASSWTEGGQPQHF.

The chain is built from TRBV7-9 and TRBJ1-1; D not resolved. Germline V gene sequence: CDR1 SEHNR, CDR2 FQNEAQ (reference sequence). This CDR3 is built from 13 residues. V was trimmed by 3 bases and J by 3 bases, leaving 8 bases between them. This CDR3 reads CASSLGSHTEAFF. CDR3 coding DNA: TGTGCCAGCAGCTTGGGGTCCCACACTGAAGCTTTCTTT.

CDR3 sequence reads: CASSYSVQGGTDTQYF. The CDR3, as DNA: TGTGCCAGCAGTTACTCGGTGCAGGGTGGGACAGATACGCAGTATTTT. This chain connects TRBV6-5 to TRBJ2-3; a possible D gene is TRBD1 (5 bases). The germline gives CDR1 MNHEY, CDR2 SVGAGI. The V and J ends lost 0 bases and 3 bases respectively, with 13 bases between them. This CDR3 contains 16 residues.

The rearrangement uses TRBV27 and TRBJ1-6; no reliable D call. The CDR3 contains 16 residues. The V gene lost 5 bases and the J gene lost 0 bases, with 11 bases spanning the gap. CDR1 is MNHEY and CDR2 is SMNVEV in the germline V gene (reference sequence). The CDR3 protein is CASSHQALSYNSPLHF. In DNA form, the CDR3 reads TGTGCCAGCAGTCATCAGGCCCTCTCCTATAATTCACCCCTCCACTTT.

The DNA of the CDR3 is TGCGCCAGCAGCCGGGACAGGGGATCTGAAGCTTTCTTT. Amino acid sequence: CASSRDRGSEAFF. The chain is built from TRBV5-1 and TRBJ1-1; 10 positions match TRBD1. The CDR3 loop spans 13 amino acids. Trimming removed 4 bases from V and 6 bases from J; junction bases left unmatched: 3. Germline V gene data show CDR1 as SGHRS and CDR2 as YFSETQ.

This chain links TRBV7-8 with TRBJ1-6; no definite D call. V lost 1 base and J lost 7, with 11 bases in between. Germline-derived CDR1 and CDR2 are SGHVS and FQNEAQ. The CDR3 has 15 amino acids. This CDR3 reads CASSLGGLRNSPLHF. As DNA, the CDR3 is TGTGCCAGCAGCTTAGGTGGGTTGAGAAATTCACCCCTCCACTTT.

This clone showed up just once. The chain uses TRBV7-9 and TRBJ1-5; the match to TRBD1 covers 7 bases. The CDR3 is 18 amino acids. Germline V gene lookup returns CDR1 SEHNR and CDR2 FQNEAQ (reference sequence). V lost 1 base and J lost 4; bases outside the gene matches: 13. The CDR3 sequence: CASSLEPARVRGNQPQHF. CDR3 coding DNA: TGTGCCAGCAGCTTAGAACCCGCCCGAGTCAGGGGGAATCAGCCCCAGCATTTT.

The chain joins TRBV19 to TRBJ1-1; D uncertain. V was trimmed by 2 bases and J by 2 bases, leaving 9 bases between them. The CDR3 has 14 residues. CDR1 LNHDA and CDR2 SQIVND come from the germline V gene (reference sequence). In DNA form, the CDR3 reads TGTGCCAGTAGTATAAAGTGGTCCAACACTGAAGCTTTCTTT. It specifies CASSIKWSNTEAFF. Full variable domain (missing parts from reference TRBV19 and TRBJ1-1): DGGITQSPKYLFRKEGQNVTLSCEQNLNHDAMYWYRQDPGQGLRLIYYSQIVNDFQKGDIAEGYSVSREKKESFPLTVTSAQKNPTAFYLCASSIKWSNTEAFFGQGTRLTVV.

This chain links TRBV5-1 with TRBJ1-4; maybe TRBD1 (6 bases). V lost 0 bases and J lost 8, with 17 bases in between. The CDR3 contains 16 residues. CDR1 is SGHRS and CDR2 is YFSETQ in the germline V gene. The CDR3 DNA reads as TGCGCCAGCAGCTTGGCCGGTGGGGACAAAAAGGAAAAACTGTTTTTT. Its translation is CASSLAGGDKKEKLFF.

The chain combines TRBV27 with TRBJ1-1; a possible D gene is TRBD1 (6 bases). V dropped 7 bases and J dropped 4 bases, with 19 bases sitting between them. The V gene's germline CDR1 is MNHEY and CDR2 SMNVEV (reference sequence). This CDR3 region has 15 residues. This CDR3 is CASISTRGGGTEAFF. In nucleotides, the CDR3 is TGTGCCAGCATCTCTACCAGAGGGGGAGGCACTGAAGCTTTCTTT.

The chain carries TRBV30 and TRBJ1-1; a weak D match, TRBD1 (6 bases). This CDR3 spans 18 amino acids. Germline CDR1 is GTSNPN and CDR2 is SVGIG (reference sequence). V shed 0 bases and J shed 3 bases, with 23 bases lying between them. CDR3 nucleotides: TGTGCCTGGAGTGTAGATAGGACTTCCGGGCCAGGGGACACTGAAGCTTTCTTT. Amino acids: CAWSVDRTSGPGDTEAFF.

The chain uses TRBV10-3 and TRBJ2-4; TRBD2 might be the D (5 bases). Germline CDR1 and CDR2: ENHRY and SYGVKD. This CDR3 comprises 14 residues. Trimming removed 4 bases from V and 0 bases from J, with 7 bases in between. CDR3 nucleotides: TGTGCCATCAGTGGGGAGTTAGCCAAAAACATTCAGTACTTC. Translating it yields CAISGELAKNIQYF.

V and J are TRBV6-1 and TRBJ1-2; 8 nucleotides align to TRBD1. The V gene's germline CDR1 is MNHNS and CDR2 SASEGT. The CDR3 covers 14 residues. V shed 5 bases and J 3 bases; nucleotides not matched to a gene: 5. The CDR3 DNA sequence: TGTGCCAGCAGTTCAGGGGGCAGCCACTATGGCTACACCTTC. As protein: CASSSGGSHYGYTF.